This T cell receptor beta chain was observed in a study of CD8 T cells in ankylosing spondylitis. Findings and caveats of the study: A motif of 8 or 9 highly homologous TCR beta variants was seen as apparently characteristic of ankylosing spondylitis blood.

This clonotype came up many times. Its antigen is not identified. The CDR3 has 18 residues. Germline V gene lookup returns CDR1 SGHAT and CDR2 FQDESV (reference sequence). With 7 bases clipped from V and 0 bases from J, the junction kept 13 bases outside the gene matches. Construction of TCR beta libraries was performed using quantitative 5'-RACE with molecular barcodes. TCRdb fed the 5' RACE reads into MiXCR, producing one record per CDR3 protein. The data show around 140,000 distinct CDR3 sequences, with 10% to 12% seen just once and roughly 4% held by the top ten. The sequence derives from a female donor with ankylosing spondylitis or in good health (not recorded which). The sequencing input was blood, either unsorted or a sorted T cell fraction (not recorded which). The chain carries TRBV11-1 and TRBJ1-2; 11 positions agree with TRBD1. The CDR3 protein is CASIRLLGQGVPNYGYTF. The CDR3 nucleotides are TGTGCCAGCATCCGGCTTCTGGGACAGGGGGTACCTAACTATGGCTACACCTTC.